A single sample is the source of the 19 T cell receptor beta chains below, sequenced in a study of cytomegalovirus exposure and HLA in healthy donors (dated by TCRdb to the late 2010s). The library was prepared using the immunoSEQ multiplex PCR assay. The multiplex PCR relied on a mix of 60 forward primers for TCR Vbeta segments and 13 reverse primers for TCR Jbeta segments. Imported from immuneACCESS, the table was reduced by TCRdb to in-frame sequences with V and J called. These copies leave out some clones; in studies compared against another copy, an unresolved V gene accounts for under half, and the cause of the remainder is not known. In all, the sample holds 98,000 or so clones, and 76% of those were seen once. About 5.4% of the sample is held by the ten biggest clonotypes. Sequencing was done on a sample of PBMCs. The receptors shown here come from a woman between 18 and 29 years old in good health and CMV-seropositive.

This chain connects TRBV18 to TRBJ1-1; 8 bases fit TRBD1. The ends lost 3 bases at V and 0 bases at J; junction bases unmatched: 3. In germline, CDR1 is KGHSH, CDR2 LQKENI. The CDR3 totals 15 residues. CDR3: CASSPGQVLNTEAFF. In DNA form, the CDR3 reads TGTGCCAGCTCACCGGGACAGGTTTTGAACACTGAAGCTTTCTTT. The whole variable domain, filled in from reference TRBV18 and TRBJ1-1, reads NAGVMQNPRHLVRRRGQEARLRCSPMKGHSHVYWYRQLPEEGLKFMVYLQKENIIDESGMPKERFSAEFPKEGPSILRIQQVVRGDSAAYFCASSPGQVLNTEAFFGQGTRLTVV.

The genes are TRBV4-2 and TRBJ2-1; D unclear. V gave up 0 bases and J gave up 3 bases, with 12 bases separating them. Germline CDR1 and CDR2: LGHNA and YNFKEQ. The CDR3 loop spans 16 amino acids. As DNA, the CDR3 is TGTGCCAGCAGCCAAGATCGGTCTACCATCTACAATGAGCAGTTCTTC. Amino acid sequence: CASSQDRSTIYNEQFF.

The chain combines TRBV7-9 with TRBJ2-5; tentative D call: TRBD1 (5 bases). Judging by the DNA end, TRBJ2-7 fits better; the J call may be wrong. Looked up from germline, CDR1 is SEHNR and CDR2 is FQNEAQ (reference sequence). The CDR3 spans 16 residues. The CDR3 nucleotides read TGTGCCAGCAGCTTAGTAGGGGCCGTCGGTTCCTACGAGCAGTACTTC. Translation gives CASSLVGAVGSYEQYF.

The V call is TRBV15, the J call TRBJ1-1; perhaps TRBD1 as D (6 bases). The germline V gene encodes CDR1 LNHNV and CDR2 YYDKDF (reference sequence). V was pared by 0 bases and J by 1 base, with 6 bases between. The CDR3 has 14 amino acids. CDR3 in amino acids: CATSREGGNTEAFF. The CDR3 DNA reads as TGTGCCACCAGCAGAGAAGGGGGGAACACTGAAGCTTTCTTT.

This clone showed up just once. One end of the junction does not line up with germline, which may come from a read error. The gene calls are TRBV19 and TRBJ2-7; TRBD2 matches at 7 bases. The CDR3 has 13 residues. The germline V gene has CDR1 LNHDA and CDR2 SQIVND (reference sequence). The CDR3 here is CAGSRLARHEQYF. CDR3 in DNA: TGTGCCGGTAGTAGACTAGCTCGACACGAGCAGTACTTC.

This clone was observed a single time. The V gene is TRBV5-6, the J gene TRBJ2-1; 7 bases match TRBD2. The CDR3 is 14 residues long. J lost 6 bases, V lost 3 bases, and 6 bases had no gene match. Germline CDR1 reads SGHDT; CDR2 reads YYEEEE. CDR3 amino acids: CASSSTGRGNEQFF. The DNA for the CDR3 is TGTGCCAGCAGCTCCACGGGGAGGGGCAATGAGCAGTTCTTC.

The chain has TRBV15 and TRBJ2-1, with a tentative D call TRBD2 (6 bases). V was trimmed by 3 bases and J by 2 bases, leaving 14 bases between them. CDR1 LNHNV and CDR2 YYDKDF come from the germline V gene (reference sequence). This CDR3 region has 16 residues. In nucleotides, the CDR3 is TGTGCCACCAGCAGCGCAAGGGACTCCCCCTACAATGAGCAGTTCTTC. Translating it yields CATSSARDSPYNEQFF.

This clone was detected a few times. The chain links TRBV6-1 to TRBJ2-7, with TRBD2 matching over 10 bases. Germline V gene data show CDR1 as MNHNS and CDR2 as SASEGT. V shed 5 bases and J 1 base; nucleotides not matched to a gene: 5. The CDR3 contains 15 residues. DNA for the CDR3: TGTGCCAGCAGTTTAGCGGGAGGCCCTTCCTACGAGCAGTACTTC. It is translated as CASSLAGGPSYEQYF.

V is TRBV6-6 and J is TRBJ2-3; no reliable D call. V was trimmed by 2 bases and J by 1 base, leaving 4 bases between them. There are 13 residues in the CDR3. Germline CDR1 reads MNHNY; CDR2 reads SVGAGI (reference sequence). The DNA of the CDR3 is TGTGCCAGCAGTTACCCTGGCACAGATACGCAGTATTTT. Translation gives CASSYPGTDTQYF.

The J gene is TRBJ1-1, the V gene TRBV6-5; D not certain. V lost 6 bases and J lost 2, with 10 bases in between. Germline V CDR1 and CDR2: MNHEY, SVGAGI. The CDR3 sequence is 13 residues long. The CDR3 DNA is TGTGCCAGCAGCCCCATCAGAAACACTGAAGCTTTCTTT. This sequence encodes CASSPIRNTEAFF.

The rearrangement uses TRBV4-1 and TRBJ1-2, with unresolved D. Germline V gene lookup returns CDR1 MGHRA and CDR2 YSYEKL. The CDR3 runs 14 residues. Trimming took off 4 bases at V and 1 base at J, with 10 bases between the two ends. The CDR3 nucleotides are TGCGCCAGCAGCCCCACAGCCCTTAACTATGGCTACACCTTC. It specifies CASSPTALNYGYTF.

The chain combines TRBV30 with TRBJ1-2; 7 nucleotides match TRBD1. Germline V gene sequence: CDR1 GTSNPN, CDR2 SVGIG (reference sequence). This CDR3 comprises 13 residues. The V gene end was trimmed by 3 bases and the J gene end by 4 bases; junction bases not matched to a gene: 5. CDR3 residues: CAWSVQGSYGYTF. The CDR3 DNA follows: TGTGCCTGGAGCGTACAGGGGAGCTATGGCTACACCTTC.

The V call is TRBV19, the J call TRBJ1-1, with D uncertain. Trimming left V 7 bases short and J 5 bases short, with 8 bases between. The CDR3 is 11 amino acids. Germline CDR1 LNHDA, CDR2 SQIVND (reference sequence). The CDR3 spells CASKRDTEAFF. The DNA for the CDR3 is TGTGCCAGTAAGAGGGATACTGAAGCTTTCTTT. Full variable domain (remainder filled in from reference TRBV19 and TRBJ1-1): DGGITQSPKYLFRKEGQNVTLSCEQNLNHDAMYWYRQDPGQGLRLIYYSQIVNDFQKGDIAEGYSVSREKKESFPLTVTSAQKNPTAFYLCASKRDTEAFFGQGTRLTVV.

The chain couples TRBV13 to TRBJ2-1, with TRBD2 matching 13 bases. The CDR3 extends over 15 amino acids. Per the germline V gene, CDR1 is PRHDT and CDR2 is FYEKMQ (reference sequence). V dropped 4 bases and J dropped 6; count of bases not matched to a gene: 3. The CDR3 loop is CASSSGLAGANEQFF. CDR3 coding DNA: TGTGCCAGCAGCTCCGGACTAGCGGGAGCCAATGAGCAGTTCTTC.

The chain couples TRBV6-5 to TRBJ2-3, with D unresolved. The V and J ends lost 2 bases and 5 bases respectively, with 14 bases between them. CDR1 is MNHEY and CDR2 is SVGAGI in the germline V gene. CDR3 size: 15 residues. The CDR3 DNA follows: TGTGCCAGCAGTTACGATGGCCTAGATAAAGATACGCAGTATTTT. Translating gives CASSYDGLDKDTQYF.

This clone appeared once. This chain joins TRBV30 and TRBJ2-3; 7 nucleotides line up with TRBD2. Trimming took 0 bases from V and 0 from J; bases not matched to a gene: 0. The CDR3 loop spans 14 amino acids. Germline lookup yields CDR1 GTSNPN and CDR2 SVGIG (reference sequence). CDR3 region: CAWSVAGSTDTQYF. In nucleotides, the CDR3 is TGTGCCTGGAGTGTAGCGGGGAGCACAGATACGCAGTATTTT.

The chain employs TRBV9 and TRBJ2-3; 9 bases map to TRBD2. The germline V gene has CDR1 SGDLS and CDR2 YYNGEE. This CDR3 is 16 amino acids long. The V gene end was trimmed by 7 bases and the J gene end by 0 bases; junction bases not matched to a gene: 9. The CDR3 DNA reads as TGTGCCAGCGGGGGGGCTAGCGGGGATAGCACAGATACGCAGTATTTT. Residues: CASGGASGDSTDTQYF.

This chain links TRBV19 with TRBJ1-3; 8 bases line up with TRBD1. V dropped 5 bases and J dropped 0; count of bases not matched to a gene: 6. This CDR3 region has 16 residues. Germline V gene sequence: CDR1 LNHDA, CDR2 SQIVND (reference sequence). Here the CDR3 reads CASSPRGQSSGNTIYF. The CDR3 coding sequence is TGTGCCAGTAGTCCCAGGGGGCAGAGCTCTGGAAACACCATATATTTT.

The gene calls are TRBV10-3 and TRBJ2-1; 8 bases are shared with TRBD2. From germline, CDR1 is ENHRY and CDR2 SYGVKD. The CDR3 is 13 amino acids. The trim removed 9 bases at V and 9 bases at J, leaving 10 bases unmatched. Here the CDR3 DNA reads TGTGCCATTCAGCCGGGACTAGAGTTTGAGCAGTTCTTC. Its protein product is CAIQPGLEFEQFF.